The source of this T cell receptor (beta chain) is a study of shared clonotypes between healthy human individuals. Study-level background: Serving as donors were a couple of women and three men, whose ages spanned 18 to 49.

Method: immunoSEQ multiplex PCR; TCRdb's copy keeps in-frame clones and lacks some. The sample lists under 650,000 clones, 90% to 96% occurring once. The length of the CDR3 is 13 residues. V was clipped by 1 base and J by 5 bases, with 9 bases between them. Looked up from germline, CDR1 is SGHAT and CDR2 is FQDESV (reference sequence). The TCR originated in a woman aged 25-40 years in good health. The chain is built from TRBV11-1 and TRBJ2-7; possibly TRBD2 for D (6 bases). The sequenced sample consisted of naive CD4+ T cells sorted from blood. The subset was: CD45RA+ positively selected. CDR3 DNA: TGTGCCAGCAGCTTAGGACTAGTGAACGAGCAGTACTTC. Translating gives CASSLGLVNEQYF.